The 20 T cell receptor beta chains given below trace back to one sample, sequenced in a study of cytomegalovirus exposure and HLA in healthy donors. The PCR employed 60 Vbeta primers together with 13 Jbeta primers. Profiled with immunoSEQ multiplex PCR; TCRdb holds only in-frame clones, not every one. The sample has about 68,000 clones; 75% to 85% are singletons. The sequencing input was PBMCs. The receptors shown here come from a human donor in good health.

The chain's CDR3 is CSGRQGPGELFF. In nucleotides, the CDR3 is TGCAGCGGGAGACAGGGGCCCGGGGAGCTGTTTTTT. The rearrangement uses TRBV29-1 and TRBJ2-2; 8 bases fit TRBD1. The length of the CDR3 is 12 residues. Looked up from germline, CDR1 is SQVTM and CDR2 is ANQGSEA. With 7 bases clipped from V and 6 bases from J, the junction kept 4 bases outside the gene matches.

The gene calls are TRBV7-2 and TRBJ2-2, with TRBD1 identical over 8 bases. Germline lookup yields CDR1 SGHTA and CDR2 FQGNSA. Trimming removed 5 bases from V and 4 bases from J; junction bases left unmatched: 12. This CDR3 is built from 17 residues. The DNA for the CDR3 is TGTGCCAGCAGCCCACCTCAGGGGGCGCTTGGCACCGGGGAGCTGTTTTTT. This gives the protein CASSPPQGALGTGELFF.

The chain has TRBV19 and TRBJ2-5, with 11 bases aligning to TRBD2. The CDR3 totals 15 residues. Germline values: CDR1 LNHDA, CDR2 SQIVND (reference sequence). Losses at the gene ends were 5 bases for V and 4 bases for J; bases not matched to a gene: 6. The CDR3 region has the DNA TGTGCCAGTAGTGTCGCTAGCGGGGGGCTAGAGACCCAGTACTTC. Amino acid sequence: CASSVASGGLETQYF.

This rearrangement joins TRBV29-1 to TRBJ2-2; D might be TRBD1 (6 bases). V lost 6 bases and J 4 bases, leaving 12 bases between the germline ends. There are 13 residues in the CDR3. Germline values: CDR1 SQVTM, CDR2 ANQGSEA. The CDR3 DNA follows: TGCAGCGTCCCGGGACACTCCACCGGGGAGCTGTTTTTT. The encoded protein is CSVPGHSTGELFF.

The genes are TRBV30 and TRBJ2-1; the match to TRBD2 covers 12 bases. V dropped 2 bases and J dropped 4; count of bases not matched to a gene: 6. CDR3 length equals 16 residues. Germline values: CDR1 GTSNPN, CDR2 SVGIG (reference sequence). DNA of the CDR3: TGTGCCTGGAGTCGGCCTAGCGGGGGGGGTTACAATGAGCAGTTCTTC. Protein sequence: CAWSRPSGGGYNEQFF. Looking up the rest from reference TRBV30 and TRBJ2-1 gives the full variable domain: SQTIHQWPATLVQPVGSPLSLECTVEGTSNPNLYWYRQAAGRGLQLLFYSVGIGQISSEVPQNLSASRPQDRQFILSSKKLLLSDSGFYLCAWSRPSGGGYNEQFFGPGTRLTVL.

The chain links TRBV7-2 to TRBJ2-5; D call uncertain. The CDR3 consists of 14 residues. The V and J ends lost 0 bases and 4 bases respectively, with 9 bases between them. Germline loops: CDR1 SGHTA, CDR2 FQGNSA. The CDR3 DNA reads TGTGCCAGCAGCTTAGCGTTTCCGGGAGAGACCCAGTACTTC. This translates into CASSLAFPGETQYF.

The chain couples TRBV19 to TRBJ2-7; TRBD1 matches 8 bases. This CDR3 region has 15 residues. V was pared by 5 bases and J by 5 bases, with 11 bases of the junction left unmatched. Germline V CDR1 and CDR2: LNHDA, SQIVND (reference sequence). CDR3 coding DNA: TGTGCCAGTAGTGTAGCCGCAGGGGGCAACAACGAGCAGTACTTC. It translates to CASSVAAGGNNEQYF.

This sequence joins TRBV10-1 and TRBJ1-1; D remains unclear. There are 14 residues in the CDR3. Germline V gene data show CDR1 as WNHNN and CDR2 as SYGVQD (reference sequence). V was trimmed by 3 bases and J by 0 bases, leaving 8 bases between them. The DNA of the CDR3 is TGCGCCAGCAGTGATGGAGGGATGAACACTGAAGCTTTCTTT. Translation: CASSDGGMNTEAFF.

The chain has TRBV11-2 and TRBJ1-6; D uncertain. The CDR3 has 14 residues. Germline V gives CDR1 SGHAT, CDR2 FQNNGV. V gave up 1 base and J gave up 6 bases, with 7 bases separating them. CDR3 in DNA: TGTGCCAGCAGCTTAGGAGGCGGTAATTCACCCCTCCACTTT. Translation: CASSLGGGNSPLHF.

This rearrangement joins TRBV27 to TRBJ1-2; D is possibly TRBD1 (6 bases). V was trimmed by 3 bases and J by 2 bases, leaving 10 bases between them. The CDR3 extends over 14 amino acids. Germline V lookup: CDR1 MNHEY, CDR2 SMNVEV (reference sequence). The CDR3 DNA reads as TGTGCCAGCAGTTTTCGCGGACAGAACTATGGCTACACCTTC. Its translation: CASSFRGQNYGYTF.

The V gene is TRBV7-8, the J gene TRBJ1-1, with 7 bases aligning to TRBD1. Germline assignment: CDR1 SGHVS and CDR2 FQNEAQ. The CDR3 extends over 15 amino acids. V gave up 1 base and J gave up 0 bases; unmatched junction bases: 2. CDR3 in amino acids: CASSLEGTVNTEAFF. DNA for the CDR3: TGTGCCAGCAGCTTAGAAGGGACAGTGAACACTGAAGCTTTCTTT. The full variable domain, completed using reference TRBV7-8 and TRBJ1-1, is GAGVSQSPRYKVAKRGQDVALRCDPISGHVSLFWYQQALGQGPEFLTYFQNEAQLDKSGLPSDRFFAERPEGSVSTLKIQRTQQEDSAVYLCASSLEGTVNTEAFFGQGTRLTVV.

The count of this clone is one. The junction differs from germline at one of its ends, possibly a read error. The rearrangement uses TRBV5-1 and TRBJ1-2, with 11 positions matching TRBD1. This CDR3 is built from 13 residues. In germline, CDR1 is SGHRS, CDR2 YFSETQ. Written as DNA, the CDR3 is TGCGCCAGCAGTATTGGACAGGGGGCAAACCCCTGCTTC. This encodes CASSIGQGANPCF.

The V and J genes are TRBV4-2 and TRBJ2-3; no definite D call. The CDR3 sequence is 13 residues long. Trimming cost V 1 base and J 4 bases, with 6 bases left between them. Germline values: CDR1 LGHNA, CDR2 YNFKEQ. Here the CDR3 DNA reads TGTGCCAGCAGCCAAGCCCCTTCAGATACGCAGTATTTT. As protein: CASSQAPSDTQYF.

The chain has TRBV7-6 and TRBJ2-2; 7 bases fit TRBD1. Germline V gives CDR1 SGHVS, CDR2 FNYEAQ. The junction had 19 bases not matched to a gene; V was cut back by 5 bases and J by 7 bases. The CDR3 runs to 18 residues. In nucleotides, the CDR3 is TGTGCCAGCAGCCCCTCTCCGGGATCTAGGGGGCGAATCGGGGAGCTGTTTTTT. Protein product: CASSPSPGSRGRIGELFF. The whole variable domain, filled in from reference TRBV7-6 and TRBJ2-2, reads GAGVSQSPRYKVTKRGQDVALRCDPISGHVSLYWYRQALGQGPEFLTYFNYEAQQDKSGLPNDRFSAERPEGSISTLTIQRTEQRDSAMYRCASSPSPGSRGRIGELFFGEGSRLTVL.

This sequence joins TRBV2 and TRBJ1-2; 10 positions agree with TRBD1. Per the germline V gene, CDR1 is SNHLY and CDR2 is FYNNEI. Trimming at V came to 2 bases and at J to 7 bases, leaving 4 bases not matched to a gene. This CDR3 region has 14 residues. This chain's CDR3 is CASSETGTGVGYTF. The CDR3 DNA reads TGTGCCAGCAGTGAAACCGGGACAGGGGTTGGCTACACCTTC. The whole variable domain, filled in from reference TRBV2 and TRBJ1-2, reads EPEVTQTPSHQVTQMGQEVILRCVPISNHLYFYWYRQILGQKVEFLVSFYNNEISEKSEIFDDQFSVERPDGSNFTLKIRSTKLEDSAMYFCASSETGTGVGYTFGSGTRLTVV.

This chain joins TRBV6-1 and TRBJ2-5; 8 bases line up with TRBD2. Germline lookup yields CDR1 MNHNS and CDR2 SASEGT. The junction had 7 bases not matched to a gene; V was cut back by 7 bases and J by 6 bases. The CDR3 is 13 amino acids. The chain's CDR3 is CASIRGGRKTQYF. CDR3 in DNA: TGTGCCAGCATCCGCGGGGGGAGGAAGACCCAGTACTTC.

This chain links TRBV7-6 with TRBJ2-7, with 9 bases fitting TRBD1. CDR3 length: 15 amino acids. Germline V gives CDR1 SGHVS, CDR2 FNYEAQ. The V segment lost 5 bases and the J segment 3 bases; nucleotides outside the gene matches: 8. CDR3 sequence (DNA): TGTGCCAGCAGCCCCGGGACAGGGAACGGCTACGAGCAGTACTTC. Translating gives CASSPGTGNGYEQYF.

The V and J genes are TRBV7-2 and TRBJ1-5, with a tentative D call TRBD1 (5 bases). CDR1 and CDR2 (germline): SGHTA, FQGNSA. The V end lost 2 bases, the J end lost 3 bases, and 11 bases lay between the germline ends. The CDR3 consists of 15 residues. The CDR3 here is CASSLQGDYNQPQHF. The DNA of the CDR3 is TGTGCCAGCAGCTTACAGGGTGATTACAATCAGCCCCAGCATTTT.

This clone was found a few times. The V call is TRBV6-6, the J call TRBJ2-7, with 10 nucleotides matching TRBD1. With V trimmed by 6 bases and J by 4 bases, 6 bases remained unmatched. This CDR3 contains 14 residues. Germline V gene lookup returns CDR1 MNHNY and CDR2 SVGAGI (reference sequence). The CDR3 DNA follows: TGTGCCAGCAGGGAGACAGGGGGCGCTTACGAGCAGTACTTC. Its translation: CASRETGGAYEQYF.

The chain has TRBV5-1 and TRBJ2-2, with 11 positions matching TRBD2. Trimming cost V 2 bases and J 3 bases; bases outside gene matches: 3. The length of the CDR3 is 16 residues. From germline, CDR1 is SGHRS and CDR2 YFSETQ. The CDR3 loop is CASSLTLAGDTGELFF. CDR3 sequence (DNA): TGCGCCAGCAGCTTAACACTAGCGGGGGACACCGGGGAGCTGTTTTTT.